This TCR beta chain was observed in a study of T-cell reconstitution after alpha-beta-depleted transplantation in children. Preparation of the TCRbeta library involved a method that used unique molecular identifiers. TCRdb recomputed calls from the PCR reads with MiXCR, one row per CDR3 protein. The sample shows about 370,000 distinct CDR3 sequences, roughly 20% of them seen only once. This clonotype was recorded a few times. V lost 0 bases, J lost 0 bases, and 12 bases lay in between. The CDR3 contains 16 residues. Germline CDR1 is MNHEY and CDR2 is SMNVEV (reference sequence). Material: PBMCs from the stem cell graft donor, obtained from the stem cell graft. This TCR came from a human donor who donated a stem cell graft to a child with acute myeloid leukemia. The chain links TRBV27 to TRBJ2-7; D uncertain. The CDR3 spells CASSLSFVSLSYEQYF. The CDR3 DNA reads as TGTGCCAGCAGTTTATCGTTTGTCAGCCTCTCCTACGAGCAGTACTTC.